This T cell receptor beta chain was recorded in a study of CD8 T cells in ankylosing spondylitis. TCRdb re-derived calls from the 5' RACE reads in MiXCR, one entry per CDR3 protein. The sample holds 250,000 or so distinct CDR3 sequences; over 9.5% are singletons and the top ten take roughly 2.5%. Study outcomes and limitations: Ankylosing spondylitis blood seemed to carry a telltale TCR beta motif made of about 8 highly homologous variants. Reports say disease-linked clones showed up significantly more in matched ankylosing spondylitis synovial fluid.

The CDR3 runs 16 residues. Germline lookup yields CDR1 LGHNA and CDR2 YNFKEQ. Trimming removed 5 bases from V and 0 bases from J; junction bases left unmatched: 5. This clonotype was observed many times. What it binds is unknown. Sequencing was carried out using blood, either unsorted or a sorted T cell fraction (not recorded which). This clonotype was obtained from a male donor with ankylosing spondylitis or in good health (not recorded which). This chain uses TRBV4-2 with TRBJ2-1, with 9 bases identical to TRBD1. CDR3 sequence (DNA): TGTGCCAGCAGCTATGGACAGGGGAGCTCCTACAATGAGCAGTTCTTC. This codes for CASSYGQGSSYNEQFF.